This TCR beta chain comes out of a study of blood T cell repertoires in COVID-19. Study summary: Samples taken during acute and convalescent COVID-19 were collected in the United States, Italy and Spain. PBMCs, B-cell-depleted T cells, or T cells provided the cDNA or gDNA that made up the material.

The authors' processing: The assay estimated nucleated cells by amplifying reference gene primers. Data came from immunoSEQ multiplex PCR; TCRdb stores just in-frame clones and leaves some out. That table furnishes V, J and clone size, whereas the DNA furnished D and trimming. The table includes over 100,000 clones, around 80% detected once. The V end was cut by 0 bases, the J end by 0 bases, with 10 bases between. The CDR3 extends over 15 amino acids. Germline V lookup: CDR1 SGHRS, CDR2 YFSETQ. This receptor was identified in a human donor in a cohort sampled during active or convalescent COVID-19. The chain uses TRBV5-1 and TRBJ2-7; D remains ambiguous. The sample consisted of peripheral blood. The CDR3, as DNA: TGCGCCAGCAGCTTGGTCGCAGGAAACTCCTACGAGCAGTACTTC. This translates into CASSLVAGNSYEQYF.